This is a list of T cell receptor beta chains from one sample in a study of monozygotic twins with inflammatory bowel disease. TCRdb reprocessed the 5' RACE reads and keeps a single row for each CDR3 protein, giving no DNA. This table lists 300,000 to 350,000 distinct CDR3 sequences. The sample comprised blood. These receptor sequences come from a human donor with ulcerative colitis or Crohn's disease, or a healthy co-twin of an affected twin (not recorded which). Both conserved end residues are part of each CDR3.

TRBJ2-1 | 12 | TRBV7-2 | CASSSLINEQFF
TRBJ2-7 | 15 | TRBV5-1 | CASSLAAGTYYEQYF
TRBJ1-5 | 17 | TRBV19 | CASRISQGHGSSQPQHF
TRBJ2-3 | 14 | TRBV4-2 | CASSQDRRADTQYF
TRBJ2-2 | 14 | TRBV29-1 | CSVDPGLAAGELFF
TRBJ1-3 | 15 | TRBV18 | CASSPTRDSGNTIYF
TRBJ1-5 | 18 | TRBV6-5 | CASSYSPGTLTINQPQHF
TRBJ2-2 | 16 | TRBV5-1 | CASSGESSGHTGELFF
TRBJ2-7 | 14 | TRBV5-1 | CASSLDRYAYEQYF
TRBJ2-3 | 14 | TRBV3-1 | CASSPSESTDTQYF
TRBJ2-7 | 13 | TRBV5-5 | CASTGTLSHEQYF
TRBJ2-3 | 14 | TRBV20-1 | CSALTSGGTDTQYF
TRBJ2-5 | 14 | TRBV29-1 | CSVEFPSGEETQYF
TRBJ2-3 | 15 | TRBV11-2 | CASSSLDSFGDTQYF
TRBJ1-3 | 16 | TRBV7-9 | CASSLGSPSSGDTIYF
TRBJ2-3 | 15 | TRBV5-1 | CASSLEGGYTDTQYF
TRBJ2-3 | 11 | TRBV27 | CASLPSDTQYF
TRBJ1-1 | 14 | TRBV7-9 | CATIGGDRNTEAFF
TRBJ2-7 | 14 | TRBV3-1 | CASSQVEQQFEQYF
TRBJ2-3 | 13 | TRBV7-2 | CASSSRDRDTQYF
TRBJ2-7 | 15 | TRBV30 | CAWSAGLAGVYEQYF
TRBJ1-5 | 14 | TRBV6-2/TRBV6-3 | CASSRDQNNQPQHF
TRBJ1-2 | 13 | TRBV29-1 | CSVGTGIPYGYTF
TRBJ2-5 | 14 | TRBV27 | CASRGLAEGETQYF
TRBJ1-4 | 15 | TRBV5-1 | CASRLRGDGNEKLFF
TRBJ1-6 | 12 | TRBV21-1 | CASSIVTLPLHF
TRBJ2-1 | 15 | TRBV7-8 | CASSLRLAGRNEQFF
TRBJ2-1 | 16 | TRBV18 | CASSPSGVSSYNEQFF
TRBJ2-7 | 15 | TRBV20-1 | CSSYSLGQGTDEQYF
TRBJ1-2 | 13 | TRBV5-1 | CASTSQVNYGYTF
TRBJ2-7 | 17 | TRBV7-2 | CASSFSDRGSLPYEQYF
TRBJ2-3 | 15 | TRBV5-1 | CASSLGGSGTDTQYF
TRBJ2-7 | 14 | TRBV7-2 | CASSLGRTPYEQYF
TRBJ1-5 | 14 | TRBV6-1 | CASSEIQGNQPQHF
TRBJ2-5 | 16 | TRBV20-1 | CSARDPSHGDVGTQYF
TRBJ2-3 | 17 | TRBV18 | CASSPGDPILRPDTQYF
TRBJ1-5 | 14 | TRBV15 | CATSGYRVNQPQHF
TRBJ2-5 | 18 | TRBV6-1 | CASSSTTGSVSVGETQYF
TRBJ2-5 | 13 | TRBV7-3 | CASSLSDAETQYF
TRBJ2-1 | 18 | TRBV5-1 | CASSFSRQGRSGVNEQFF
TRBJ2-7 | 14 | TRBV28 | CASSSPGGFNEQYF
TRBJ1-4 | 16 | TRBV7-2 | CASSSRLRGHNEKLFF
TRBJ2-1 | 14 | TRBV24-1 | CATSLRGAGDEQFF
TRBJ1-2 | 14 | TRBV6-4 | CASRSNVGSYGYTF
TRBJ2-1 | 15 | TRBV5-1 | CASSLGTGNYNEQFF
TRBJ2-3 | 15 | TRBV7-2 | CASSLERTYTDTQYF
TRBJ2-1 | 17 | TRBV4-1 | CASSDPPRDRVYNEQFF
TRBJ2-7 | 14 | TRBV18 | CASSPPQGAYEQYF
TRBJ1-1 | 12 | TRBV6-5 | CASSPLSVEAFF
TRBJ2-2 | 15 | TRBV5-1 | CASSPLPGGTGELFF
TRBJ2-3 | 15 | TRBV20-1 | CSARQRGGPPDTQYF
TRBJ2-5 | 15 | TRBV10-2 | CASSDLQRGSETQYF
TRBJ2-7 | 15 | TRBV7-2 | CASSILQGGYYEQYF
TRBJ2-3 | 12 | TRBV9 | CASSSFRDTQYF
TRBJ2-7 | 12 | TRBV5-1 | CASSDWGSEQYF